Shown below are 2 T cell receptor beta chains from a single sample sequenced in a study of shared clonotypes between healthy human individuals. Positive CCR7 selection of CD45RO-negative cells yielded the naive CD8 cells, and terminally differentiated effector memory CD45RA+ cells were excluded. Measured with immunoSEQ multiplex PCR; TCRdb has only the in-frame clones, and not every one. This sample has 630,000 or so clones, with roughly 98% found just once. Sequences were obtained from naive CD8+ T cells sorted from blood. The receptor set was obtained from a man aged 30 to 39 in good health.

CDR3 DNA sequence: TGTGCCAGCAGCGCCCTTGGAGGTGGCCTATACAATGAGCAGTTCTTC. As protein: CASSALGGGLYNEQFF. This chain links TRBV9 with TRBJ2-1, with a possible D match to TRBD2 (5 bases). There are 16 residues in the CDR3. Trimming stripped 3 bases from V and 4 bases from J, with 17 bases between. The germline V gene has CDR1 SGDLS and CDR2 YYNGEE.

V gene TRBV7-9 combines with J gene TRBJ1-2, with TRBD1 as a possible D gene (6 bases). With 5 bases removed from V and 5 bases from J, the gap between germline ends came to 18 bases. CDR3 length equals 15 residues. From germline, CDR1 is SEHNR and CDR2 FQNEAQ (reference sequence). CDR3 region: CASSGHNRDNYGYTF. The CDR3 DNA reads as TGTGCCAGCAGCGGGCACAACAGGGACAATTATGGCTACACCTTC.